Listed below are T cell receptor beta chains from one sample, sequenced in a study of shared clonotypes between healthy human individuals. Measured with immunoSEQ multiplex PCR; TCRdb has only the in-frame clones, and not every one. Of over 2,000,000 clones in the sample, roughly 93% were seen once. Material for sequencing was naive CD8+ T cells from PBMCs. The receptor set was obtained from a young man in good health. Some clones in this sample may be carry-over from other donors' samples. The CDR3 runs from the conserved cysteine through the conserved F or W. The order of the fields is CDR3 protein, CDR3 DNA, D gene, V gene, clone size, J gene. A D gene is named only where the DNA matches it firmly. For some rows the clone size is stated as once, few or many, or as a class when expanded; others skip it.

CDR3aa: CASSFTQNYNEQFF
CDR3nt: TGTGCCAGCAGTTTTACGCAGAATTACAATGAGCAGTTCTTC
d_gene: .
v_gene: TRBV27
abundance: .
j_gene: TRBJ2-1

CDR3aa: CASSWGVAYNEQFF
CDR3nt: TGTGCCAGCAGCTGGGGGGTAGCGTACAATGAGCAGTTCTTC
d_gene: .
v_gene: TRBV7-3
abundance: .
j_gene: TRBJ2-1

CDR3aa: CASSSQAFSGNTIYF
CDR3nt: TGTGCCAGCAGCTCACAGGCGTTCTCTGGAAACACCATATATTTT
d_gene: .
v_gene: TRBV9
abundance: few
j_gene: TRBJ1-3

CDR3aa: CASSLKREQHNEQFF
CDR3nt: TGTGCCAGCAGCTTGAAGCGGGAACAACACAATGAGCAGTTCTTC
d_gene: TRBD2
v_gene: TRBV5-4
abundance: .
j_gene: TRBJ2-1

CDR3aa: CASSFRGGHTEAFF
CDR3nt: TGTGCCAGCAGTTTTCGGGGGGGACACACTGAAGCTTTCTTT
d_gene: .
v_gene: TRBV28
abundance: .
j_gene: TRBJ1-1

CDR3aa: CASSLAASYEQYF
CDR3nt: TGTGCCAGCAGCTTAGCGGCCTCTTACGAGCAGTACTTC
d_gene: .
v_gene: TRBV7-9
abundance: .
j_gene: TRBJ2-7

CDR3aa: CASSESRAAYEQYF
CDR3nt: TGTGCCAGCAGTGAATCGAGGGCTGCCTACGAGCAGTACTTC
d_gene: .
v_gene: TRBV6-1
abundance: .
j_gene: TRBJ2-7

CDR3aa: CASSTQAGERGETQYF
CDR3nt: TGTGCCAGCTCAACACAAGCGGGAGAGAGGGGAGAGACCCAGTACTTC
d_gene: TRBD2
v_gene: TRBV18
abundance: .
j_gene: TRBJ2-5

CDR3aa: CASSLASVGSTEAFF
CDR3nt: TGCGCCAGCAGCTTGGCCTCCGTAGGCAGCACTGAAGCTTTCTTT
d_gene: .
v_gene: TRBV5-1
abundance: .
j_gene: TRBJ1-1

CDR3aa: CASSLGRLNQPQHF
CDR3nt: TGTGCCAGCAGTTTGGGACGGCTCAATCAGCCCCAGCATTTT
d_gene: .
v_gene: TRBV27
abundance: few
j_gene: TRBJ1-5

CDR3aa: CASSSRQGAYEQYF
CDR3nt: TGTGCCAGCAGCTCTCGACAGGGGGCCTACGAGCAGTACTTC
d_gene: TRBD1
v_gene: TRBV7-9
abundance: once
j_gene: TRBJ2-7

CDR3aa: CASSYTSGRTYEQYF
CDR3nt: TGTGCCAGCAGCTATACTAGCGGGAGAACCTACGAGCAGTACTTC
d_gene: TRBD2
v_gene: TRBV7-9
abundance: once
j_gene: TRBJ2-7

CDR3aa: CASSLEGRGTDTQYF
CDR3nt: TGTGCCAGCAGCTTGGAGGGCAGGGGAACAGATACGCAGTATTTT
d_gene: .
v_gene: TRBV5-8
abundance: .
j_gene: TRBJ2-3

CDR3aa: CASSSGTSSYEQYF
CDR3nt: TGTGCCAGCAGCTCCGGGACCAGCTCCTACGAGCAGTACTTC
d_gene: .
v_gene: TRBV13
abundance: .
j_gene: TRBJ2-7

CDR3aa: CASSPGRSYEQYF
CDR3nt: TGTGCCAGCAGCCCCGGGAGAAGCTACGAGCAGTACTTC
d_gene: .
v_gene: TRBV11-3
abundance: .
j_gene: TRBJ2-7

CDR3aa: CASSGGAYNEQFF
CDR3nt: TGCGCCAGCAGCGGCGGGGCCTACAATGAGCAGTTCTTC
d_gene: .
v_gene: TRBV4-1
abundance: .
j_gene: TRBJ2-1

CDR3aa: CASSQSSGDQYEQYF
CDR3nt: TGTGCCAGCAGCCAAAGTAGCGGGGATCAGTACGAGCAGTACTTC
d_gene: TRBD2
v_gene: TRBV4-2
abundance: .
j_gene: TRBJ2-7

CDR3aa: CASSLARSGSFTGELFF
CDR3nt: TGTGCCAGCAGCTTAGCGCGGAGCGGATCGTTCACCGGGGAGCTGTTTTTT
d_gene: .
v_gene: TRBV7-2
abundance: .
j_gene: TRBJ2-2

CDR3aa: CASSYSSRGFSTQYF
CDR3nt: TGTGCCAGCAGTTACTCGAGCAGGGGTTTTTCCACGCAGTACTTC
d_gene: .
v_gene: TRBV6-6
abundance: .
j_gene: TRBJ2-7

CDR3aa: CAGTDVSGSSTDTQYF
CDR3nt: TGTGCCGGCACCGACGTTAGCGGGAGTAGCACAGATACGCAGTATTTT
d_gene: TRBD2
v_gene: TRBV7-9
abundance: .
j_gene: TRBJ2-3

CDR3aa: CASSSASGDLTDTQYF
CDR3nt: TGTGCCAGCAGCTCGGCTAGCGGGGACCTCACAGATACGCAGTATTTT
d_gene: TRBD2
v_gene: TRBV7-9
abundance: .
j_gene: TRBJ2-3

CDR3aa: CASSYPNTGELFF
CDR3nt: TGTGCCAGCAGTTACCCCAACACCGGGGAGCTGTTTTTT
d_gene: .
v_gene: TRBV6-6
abundance: .
j_gene: TRBJ2-2

CDR3aa: CASSPPPARDRVQPQHF
CDR3nt: TGTGCCAGCAGTCCCCCCCCAGCCCGGGACAGGGTCCAGCCCCAGCATTTT
d_gene: TRBD1
v_gene: TRBV28
abundance: .
j_gene: TRBJ1-5

CDR3aa: CASSFARGTSGFNEQFF
CDR3nt: TGTGCCAGCAGCTTTGCCCGGGGGACTAGCGGATTCAATGAGCAGTTCTTC
d_gene: TRBD2
v_gene: TRBV11-3
abundance: .
j_gene: TRBJ2-1

CDR3aa: CATDRQLQSKNIQYF
CDR3nt: TGCGCCACCGACCGCCAACTGCAGTCCAAAAACATTCAGTACTTC
d_gene: .
v_gene: TRBV5-1
abundance: .
j_gene: TRBJ2-4

CDR3aa: CASRPWDSEQYF
CDR3nt: TGTGCCAGCAGGCCCTGGGACTCCGAGCAGTACTTC
d_gene: .
v_gene: TRBV7-8
abundance: .
j_gene: TRBJ2-7

CDR3aa: CSVPTGPGAFF
CDR3nt: TGCAGCGTTCCAACTGGTCCGGGGGCTTTCTTT
d_gene: .
v_gene: TRBV29-1
abundance: .
j_gene: TRBJ1-1